This TCR beta chain stems from a study of T cell responses to AZD1222 COVID-19 vaccine (dated by TCRdb to 2020 to 2023). With regard to the full study: Because spike-specific TCR depth and breadth did not differ between the two schedules, AZD1222 recipients who got a second dose at roughly 4 weeks were pooled with those who got a second dose at roughly 12 weeks. TCR sequencing was performed for fewer than 250 trial participants, of whom around 200 were given two doses of AZD1222 and some 26 were given two doses of MenACWY control vaccine. Trial participants were enrolled by age into subgroups of 18-55, 56-69 and 70-plus years, and roughly 150, 30 and 60 TCR-sequenced participants, respectively, were included in these subgroups.

This specimen's time point label, interpreted: baseline before first vaccination. Vaccinee samples came from UK trials COV001 and COV002, including a single-blind randomized controlled phase 2/3 trial of AZD1222 (ChAdOx1 nCoV-19) in healthy adults. Trial participant PBMC samples were collected at day 0 and day 28 after the second dose for TCRbeta chain sequencing. A remark on this clone: Its antigen target is currently unknown. No base quality values were provided; no much bigger clone lies one nucleotide off.

The paper as a whole reports these results and caveats: The whole spike protein was spanned by vaccine-associated CD4 TCRs, and dominant responses were seen in regions 160-218 and 743-854. The 56-69-year group was small, and its depth increase did not reach significance, likely because of low power. Because no samples from the day 14 peak response were available, repertoires could be characterized only after the peak T cell response. Reportedly, close to half of the unique spike-specific TCRs recognized epitopes lying outside the regions that are mutated in the B.1.351 and B.1.1.7 variants. A significant rise in spike-specific TCR breadth and depth was observed after two AZD1222 doses relative to day 0 and relative to MenACWY recipients. Participants were mostly white British, with more females than males. The authors suggested clonal diversity may have been underestimated. Only five or six AZD1222 recipients were SARS-CoV-2 seropositive at baseline, limiting conclusions about previously exposed vaccinees.

The CDR3 regions of human TCRbeta chains were subjected to immunosequencing. The study's processing was this. TCRs in the repertoires were matched against a reference library of SARS-CoV-2-specific TCRs that had been generated with the MIRA antigen-specificity platform. Breadth meant the fraction of unique TCRs that were SARS-CoV-2-associated, whereas depth meant the fraction of total T cells that were SARS-CoV-2-associated. Using the MIRA data, each spike-specific TCR was assigned both to the spike region to which the TCR was reactive and to a CD4 or CD8 class. Log10-transformed breadth and depth values were compared by one-way ANOVA with Sidak's multiple comparisons tests. TCRdb provides this immuneACCESS table in a form limited to in-frame rearrangements. Some clones are lacking; in checked studies, under half of them reflect an unresolved V gene, and why the rest are absent is not known. V and J calls and clone size are copied from that table; D and trimming were computed from the DNA. This sample holds 85,000 to 120,000 clones; 80% to 85% were observed only once. The ten top clones hold about 15% of the sample.

Germline trimming amounts to 10 bases on V and 0 bases on J, with 8 as the count of junction bases outside the gene matches. As encoded in the germline V gene (reference sequence), CDR1 is LNHDA while CDR2 is SQIVND. CDR3 length: 15 amino acids, cysteine to phenylalanine. The sequence is cut down to CDR3 DNA, 45 bases in frame from base 1. The chain links TRBV19 with TRBJ2-1, with 8 middle bases fitting TRBD2. The TCR originated in an adult in good health. The sequences come from peripheral blood, collected on day 0 of AZD1222 vaccination. This receptor carries the CDR3 CATRAGAGSYNEQFF. The DNA reads as follows: TGTGCCACCAGAGCGGGAGCGGGCTCCTACAATGAGCAGTTCTTC.